The present TCR beta chain was sequenced within a study of blood T cell repertoires in COVID-19. About the study: From the United States, Italy and Spain came samples of acute and convalescent COVID-19. PBMCs, B-cell-depleted T cells, or T cells provided the cDNA or gDNA that made up the material.

In the source study's methods: By means of reference gene primer amplification, nucleated cell counts were estimated. Some clones are missing from TCRdb's copy, which holds only in-frame ones; the method was immunoSEQ multiplex PCR. V and J calls and clone size come straight from that table; D and trimming were deduced from the DNA. The sample contains about 110,000 clones, less than 85% of which appear only once. This CDR3 spans 12 amino acids. Trimming removed 3 bases from V and 5 bases from J, with 6 bases in between. Germline V lookup: CDR1 KGHDR, CDR2 SFDVKD. Sample: peripheral blood. This clonotype was obtained from a man between 65 and 85 years old with active or convalescent COVID-19. V is TRBV24-1 and J is TRBJ1-2, with D unresolved. CDR3 region: CATSDSWYGYTF. In DNA, the CDR3 is TGTGCCACCAGTGATAGCTGGTATGGCTACACCTTC.